What follows are 20 T cell receptor beta chains derived from one specimen sequenced in a study of CD8 T cells in Susac syndrome (dated by TCRdb to the late 2010s). The library was obtained by the immunoSEQ multiplex PCR assay. RNA was extracted with the RNeasy kit and about 0.5 to 1 ug was reverse transcribed using random hexamers. Starting from the raw public reads, TCRdb applied fastp trimming at Q25, assembled clones with MiXCR and retained in-frame beta chains. One record per CDR3 amino acid sequence lists the most common genes and DNA. The sample data list tens of thousands of distinct CDR3 sequences, and 85% to 95% of these were observed just once. In total, the top ten clones hold approximately 0.52% of the sample. Sequences were obtained from CD4+ T cells from PBMCs. The source is a human donor with Susac syndrome.

The chain couples TRBV20-1 to TRBJ2-5; D not resolved. The CDR3 runs 10 residues. V was clipped by 3 bases and J by 4 bases, with 3 bases between them. Germline values: CDR1 DFQATT, CDR2 SNEGSKA (reference sequence). CDR3 in amino acids: CSARTETQYF. For the CDR3, the DNA is TGCAGTGCTAGGACAGAGACCCAGTACTTC.

The chain has TRBV19 and TRBJ2-2; weak D call: TRBD1 (6 bases). The germline CDR1 and CDR2 sequences are LNHDA and SQIVND (reference sequence). The germline V and J ends were trimmed by 4 bases and 8 bases, with 14 bases remaining between them. This CDR3 has 14 amino acids. The CDR3 DNA reads as TGTGCCAGTAGTAAGTCGGACAGCCGTGGGGAGCTGTTTTTT. It yields the protein CASSKSDSRGELFF.

The rearrangement uses TRBV5-4 and TRBJ1-1; weak D call: TRBD1 (6 bases). Trimming took 2 bases from V and 2 from J, leaving 16 bases between them. CDR3 length equals 16 residues. Germline-derived CDR1 and CDR2 are SGHNT and YYREEE (reference sequence). CDR3 nucleotide sequence: TGTGCCAGCAGCTTTCAACGTGGGACACCAAACACTGAAGCTTTCTTT. This translates into CASSFQRGTPNTEAFF. Combining the CDR3 with reference TRBV5-4 and TRBJ1-1 gives the whole variable domain ETGVTQSPTHLIKTRGQQVTLRCSSQSGHNTVSWYQQALGQGPQFIFQYYREEENGRGNFPPRFSGLQFPNYSSELNVNALELDDSALYLCASSFQRGTPNTEAFFGQGTRLTVV.

This chain connects TRBV15 to TRBJ2-5; tentatively, D is TRBD2 (5 bases). Trimming shortened V by 3 bases and J by 6 bases, and 11 bases separated the two germline ends. The CDR3 is made up of 13 amino acids. The V gene's germline CDR1 is LNHNV and CDR2 YYDKDF (reference sequence). CDR3 nucleotide sequence: TGTGCCACCAGCAGGAGCGGTTTCCAGACCCAGTACTTC. Translation: CATSRSGFQTQYF.

This clonotype was found a few times. The rearrangement joins TRBV29-1 to TRBJ2-7; the D gene is possibly TRBD2 (5 bases). This CDR3 contains 14 residues. In germline, CDR1 is SQVTM, CDR2 ANQGSEA. The V end was cut by 4 bases, the J end by 3 bases, with 16 bases between. The CDR3 spells CSVAPRGGIYEQYF. In DNA, the CDR3 is TGCAGCGTTGCCCCCCGGGGTGGTATCTACGAGCAGTACTTC.

V is TRBV15 and J is TRBJ2-1; D is ambiguous. The CDR3 is 13 amino acids. Trimming cost V 0 bases and J 5 bases, with 5 bases left between them. The germline CDR1 and CDR2 sequences are LNHNV and YYDKDF (reference sequence). For the CDR3, the DNA is TGTGCCACCAGCAGAGACAGAAACAATGAGCAGTTCTTC. Its protein is CATSRDRNNEQFF.

The chain uses TRBV5-1 and TRBJ1-1; D ambiguous. The CDR3 length is 13 residues. Germline CDR1 and CDR2: SGHRS and YFSETQ. The ends were cut back, 3 bases at V and 2 bases at J, with 8 bases in the middle. CDR3 residues: CASSSRLNTEAFF. CDR3 DNA: TGCGCCAGCAGCTCCCGACTCAACACTGAAGCTTTCTTT.

The chain is built from TRBV24-1 and TRBJ2-4; D gene ambiguous. V lost 3 bases and J 0 bases, leaving 5 bases between the germline ends. CDR3 length: 14 amino acids. Germline V gene lookup returns CDR1 KGHDR and CDR2 SFDVKD. CDR3 nucleotides: TGTGCCACCAGTGATACGTTAGCCAAAAACATTCAGTACTTC. The encoded protein is CATSDTLAKNIQYF.

V and J are TRBV20-1 and TRBJ1-5, with D tentatively TRBD1 (6 bases). This CDR3 is 16 amino acids long. The germline V gene has CDR1 DFQATT and CDR2 SNEGSKA (reference sequence). V lost 1 base to trimming and J lost 7 bases, with 20 bases between them. The CDR3 here is CSARGQGRLLGQPQHF. The DNA of the CDR3 is TGCAGTGCTAGAGGTCAGGGGCGCCTTCTAGGCCAGCCCCAGCATTTT.

The chain recombines TRBV19 with TRBJ1-1; D not certain. Germline V gene data show CDR1 as LNHDA and CDR2 as SQIVND (reference sequence). The CDR3 loop spans 13 amino acids. With 5 bases removed from V and 4 bases from J, the gap between germline ends came to 11 bases. The CDR3 sequence: CASSERLSTEAFF. As DNA, the CDR3 is TGTGCCAGTAGTGAGCGTCTTAGCACTGAAGCTTTCTTT.

The V gene is TRBV20-1, the J gene TRBJ1-1; possibly TRBD1 for D (5 bases). Trimming stripped 3 bases from V and 2 bases from J, with 13 bases between. This CDR3 has 14 residues. Germline-derived CDR1 and CDR2 are DFQATT and SNEGSKA (reference sequence). The CDR3: CSARSGFRNTEAFF. The CDR3 DNA is TGCAGTGCTAGGTCAGGGTTTAGAAACACTGAAGCTTTCTTT.

In nucleotides, the CDR3 is TGCAGTGCCCGGGACAAGGAAAGGGGCGCTGAAGCTTTCTTT. It codes for CSARDKERGAEAFF. The chain employs TRBV20-1 and TRBJ1-1; D is perhaps TRBD1 (6 bases). The CDR3 consists of 14 residues. The germline V and J ends were trimmed by 6 bases and 6 bases, with 20 bases remaining between them. The V gene's germline CDR1 is DFQATT and CDR2 SNEGSKA (reference sequence).

J is TRBJ1-2 and V is TRBV24-1, with D uncertain. The V gene lost 3 bases and the J gene lost 8 bases, with 9 bases spanning the gap. The germline CDR1 and CDR2 sequences are KGHDR and SFDVKD. CDR3 length: 12 amino acids. CDR3 sequence reads: CATSDRRGGYTF. The CDR3 nucleotides are TGTGCCACCAGTGATAGGAGAGGAGGCTACACCTTC.

This chain connects TRBV7-2 to TRBJ2-5; TRBD1 matches 7 bases. CDR1 is SGHTA, CDR2 FQGNSA, per germline. V lost 5 bases, J lost 5 bases, and 8 bases stayed unmatched. This CDR3 is built from 14 residues. In nucleotides, the CDR3 is TGTGCCAGCAGCGTGGCAGACAGGGCGGAGACCCAGTACTTC. This gives the protein CASSVADRAETQYF.

J is TRBJ2-2 and V is TRBV19; D may match TRBD1 or TRBD2 (5 bases each). CDR1 and CDR2 from the germline V gene are LNHDA and SQIVND (reference sequence). The CDR3 extends over 16 amino acids. V lost 6 bases to trimming and J lost 4 bases, with 18 bases between them. CDR3 sequence (DNA): TGTGCCAGTAGCCCGAGGGGTGAAGCCCCCACCGGGGAGCTGTTTTTT. This translates into CASSPRGEAPTGELFF.

The rearrangement uses TRBV20-1 and TRBJ2-1; D is possibly TRBD2 (5 bases). The CDR3 length is 14 residues. Germline CDR1 and CDR2: DFQATT and SNEGSKA (reference sequence). Trimming stripped 5 bases from V and 3 bases from J, with 14 bases between. The DNA for the CDR3 is TGCAGTGCTGAGGTTAGCGTGCACTACAATGAGCAGTTCTTC. This codes for CSAEVSVHYNEQFF.

The rearrangement links TRBV7-9 to TRBJ1-1, with D perhaps TRBD1 (5 bases). CDR3 size: 12 residues. Germline CDR1 is SEHNR and CDR2 is FQNEAQ (reference sequence). Deletions cut 10 bases from V and 7 bases from J, with 16 bases between. The CDR3 DNA reads as TGTGCCATTACGGGGCCGTGGAGTGAAGCTTTCTTT. Translation: CAITGPWSEAFF. Variable domain in full (rest from reference TRBV7-9 and TRBJ1-1): DTGVSQNPRHKITKRGQNVTFRCDPISEHNRLYWYRQTLGQGPEFLTYFQNEAQLEKSRLLSDRFSAERPKGSFSTLEIQRTEQGDSAMYLCAITGPWSEAFFGQGTRLTVV.

The chain has TRBV5-1 and TRBJ2-1; the match to TRBD2 covers 9 bases. CDR1 and CDR2 from the germline V gene are SGHRS and YFSETQ. CDR3 length: 16 residues. Trimming took 0 bases from V and 7 from J; bases not matched to a gene: 8. The CDR3 region is CASSLGSSGVLNEQFF. DNA of the CDR3: TGCGCCAGCAGCTTGGGTTCTAGCGGGGTTTTAAATGAGCAGTTCTTC.

This chain connects TRBV5-1 to TRBJ1-2, with D unresolved. The CDR3 has 16 amino acids. From germline, CDR1 is SGHRS and CDR2 YFSETQ. V dropped 0 bases and J dropped 8 bases, with 20 bases sitting between them. CDR3 region: CASSLDRGVKGGGYTF. The DNA of the CDR3 is TGCGCCAGCAGCTTGGACAGAGGAGTTAAGGGTGGAGGCTACACCTTC.

The chain uses TRBV7-9 and TRBJ2-3; TRBD1 matches at 7 bases. The CDR3 is 15 residues long. V lost 3 bases to trimming and J lost 0 bases; unmatched junction nucleotides: 3. Germline V gene lookup returns CDR1 SEHNR and CDR2 FQNEAQ (reference sequence). The CDR3 protein is CASSFYRGSTDTQYF. In DNA, the CDR3 is TGTGCCAGCAGCTTTTACAGGGGAAGCACAGATACGCAGTATTTT. The complete variable domain, with remaining parts taken from reference TRBV7-9 and TRBJ2-3, reads DTGVSQNPRHKITKRGQNVTFRCDPISEHNRLYWYRQTLGQGPEFLTYFQNEAQLEKSRLLSDRFSAERPKGSFSTLEIQRTEQGDSAMYLCASSFYRGSTDTQYFGPGTRLTVL.